This entry lists 25 T cell receptor beta chains sequenced from one sample in a study of beta chain features in type 1 diabetes. Expressed TCRB transcripts were sequenced because the isolated RNA had all been reverse transcribed beforehand. TCRdb's table, derived via immunoSEQ multiplex PCR, lists solely in-frame clones and lacks some. The table records under 150,000 clones, 6.9% of them present only once. The source material was central memory CD4+ T cells from blood. All receptors come from a young woman in good health.

The chain is built from TRBV4-3 and TRBJ2-5; 9 nucleotides match TRBD2. The J call could be wrong; TRBJ2-7 is a better fit for the DNA end. Looked up from germline, CDR1 is LGHNA and CDR2 is YSLEER. The CDR3 contains 16 residues. The CDR3 loop reads CASSQGGLAGTYEQYF. CDR3 coding DNA: TGCGCCAGCAGCCAAGGCGGGCTAGCGGGAACCTACGAGCAGTACTTC.

The chain has TRBV19 and TRBJ2-5; 10 bases align to TRBD2. J gave up 5 bases and V 5 bases, and 8 bases lay outside the gene matches. Germline CDR1 and CDR2: LNHDA and SQIVND (reference sequence). This CDR3 contains 15 residues. CDR3 DNA: TGTGCCAGTAGTCTGGTAGCGGGAGGAGGCGAGACCCAGTACTTC. It codes for CASSLVAGGGETQYF.

The V and J genes are TRBV19 and TRBJ1-1; D gene uncertain. CDR3 length: 14 residues. Germline lookup yields CDR1 LNHDA and CDR2 SQIVND (reference sequence). The V end lost 6 bases, the J end lost 0 bases, and 11 bases lay between the germline ends. The CDR3 region has the DNA TGTGCCAGTAGATCGGCGGGGTTGAACACTGAAGCTTTCTTT. This encodes CASRSAGLNTEAFF.

The genes are TRBV9 and TRBJ1-1; D not resolved. Germline-derived CDR1 and CDR2 are SGDLS and YYNGEE. Trimming removed 4 bases at V and 0 bases at J, with 4 bases between. This CDR3 is built from 12 residues. CDR3 amino acids: CASSTMNTEAFF. In DNA, the CDR3 is TGTGCCAGCAGCACTATGAACACTGAAGCTTTCTTT.

Within the sample, this clone is medium-sized. V is TRBV7-2 and J is TRBJ2-5; 10 nucleotides align to TRBD2. The length of the CDR3 is 16 residues. V dropped 5 bases and J dropped 5; count of bases not matched to a gene: 11. The germline CDR1 and CDR2 sequences are SGHTA and FQGNSA. The CDR3 loop is CASSLGVAGGLETQYF. The CDR3 bases are TGTGCCAGCAGCCTAGGGGTAGCGGGAGGTCTGGAGACCCAGTACTTC.

This clone was recorded many times. The chain couples TRBV2 to TRBJ1-2, with D unresolved. Germline lookup yields CDR1 SNHLY and CDR2 FYNNEI. The V end was cut by 5 bases, the J end by 8 bases, with 18 bases between. The CDR3 has 14 amino acids. This CDR3 is CASSLVTEIGGYTF. CDR3 DNA sequence: TGTGCCAGCAGTCTGGTCACGGAGATTGGCGGCTACACCTTC.

The CDR3 DNA sequence: TGCAGCGTTGAAGGGGGCGGAGAGATTCCAGATACGCAGTATTTT. This encodes CSVEGGGEIPDTQYF. The chain has TRBV29-1 and TRBJ2-3; a possible D gene is TRBD1 (5 bases). Trimming took 1 base from V and 4 from J, leaving 15 bases between them. Germline V CDR1 and CDR2: SQVTM, ANQGSEA. This CDR3 region has 15 residues.

This clone was seen a handful of times. The chain links TRBV19 to TRBJ2-4; TRBD1 is a possible D gene (6 bases). There are 16 residues in the CDR3. Germline CDR1 LNHDA, CDR2 SQIVND (reference sequence). The V end was cut by 5 bases, the J end by 0 bases, with 14 bases between. The CDR3 nucleotides are TGTGCCAGTAGTGAAACAGGGCCAAGAGCCAAAAACATTCAGTACTTC. Encoded protein: CASSETGPRAKNIQYF. The whole variable domain, filled in from reference TRBV19 and TRBJ2-4, reads DGGITQSPKYLFRKEGQNVTLSCEQNLNHDAMYWYRQDPGQGLRLIYYSQIVNDFQKGDIAEGYSVSREKKESFPLTVTSAQKNPTAFYLCASSETGPRAKNIQYFGAGTRLSVL.

The sample holds many counts of this clone. This sequence joins TRBV5-1 and TRBJ2-2; D is perhaps TRBD2 (6 bases). Trimming shortened V by 0 bases and J by 1 base, and 10 bases separated the two germline ends. Germline V gene data show CDR1 as SGHRS and CDR2 as YFSETQ. There are 16 residues in the CDR3. CDR3 sequence: CASSLVGTVNTGELFF. DNA for the CDR3: TGCGCCAGCAGCTTGGTGGGGACTGTGAACACCGGGGAGCTGTTTTTT.

This chain links TRBV7-2 with TRBJ2-1; 8 bases are a match to TRBD2. This CDR3 is built from 16 residues. Germline CDR1 is SGHTA and CDR2 is FQGNSA. The V gene end was trimmed by 5 bases and the J gene end by 3 bases; junction bases not matched to a gene: 9. The CDR3 region is CASSPMGAGDYNEQFF. In DNA, the CDR3 is TGTGCCAGCAGCCCAATGGGAGCGGGAGACTACAATGAGCAGTTCTTC.

In this sample, this clone turned up a few times. The chain couples TRBV10-3 to TRBJ2-5, with 13 bases that match TRBD2. This CDR3 spans 18 amino acids. Germline values: CDR1 ENHRY, CDR2 SYGVKD. The ends lost 4 bases at V and 2 bases at J; junction bases unmatched: 10. The CDR3 coding sequence is TGTGCCATCAGTGGGACAAAAAGACTAGCGGGAGGTCAAGAGACCCAGTACTTC. Translating gives CAISGTKRLAGGQETQYF.

V usage is TRBV7-2 and J usage is TRBJ2-3, with D possibly TRBD1 on 6 matching bases. CDR3 length: 15 residues. The germline CDR1 and CDR2 sequences are SGHTA and FQGNSA. The V and J ends lost 5 bases and 0 bases respectively, with 12 bases between them. DNA of the CDR3: TGTGCCAGCAGCCGAGACAGGACTAGCACAGATACGCAGTATTTT. It encodes CASSRDRTSTDTQYF.

In regard to this clone: Other DNA sequences within the sample encode an identical CDR3. The chain links TRBV4-3 to TRBJ2-3; 9 nucleotides line up with TRBD2. This CDR3 contains 17 residues. CDR1 and CDR2 from the germline V gene are LGHNA and YSLEER. V trimming: 0 bases; J trimming: 2 bases; junction bases outside the gene matches: 6. CDR3 region: CASSQDPAGGITDTQYF. The CDR3 bases are TGCGCCAGCAGCCAAGATCCTGCGGGAGGGATCACAGATACGCAGTATTTT.

This clone was seen repeatedly, ten times or more. This chain joins TRBV19 and TRBJ2-7; no reliable D call. The CDR3 spans 14 residues. With 0 bases removed from V and 0 bases from J, the gap between germline ends came to 6 bases. From germline, CDR1 is LNHDA and CDR2 SQIVND (reference sequence). The CDR3 nucleotides are TGTGCCAGTAGTATAGATCCATTCTCCTACGAGCAGTACTTC. This encodes CASSIDPFSYEQYF.

The J gene is TRBJ2-7, the V gene TRBV5-4; 11 bases agree with TRBD2. CDR3 size: 16 residues. CDR1 SGHNT and CDR2 YYREEE come from the germline V gene (reference sequence). With V trimmed by 5 bases and J by 5 bases, 12 bases remained unmatched. CDR3 sequence reads: CASSNRLAGNFDEQYF. The CDR3 DNA sequence: TGTGCCAGCAGTAACCGACTAGCGGGAAACTTCGACGAGCAGTACTTC.

This clone came up many times. The rearrangement joins TRBV9 to TRBJ2-1; weak D call: TRBD2 (5 bases). The CDR3 length is 16 residues. V lost 0 bases to trimming and J lost 6 bases, with 16 bases between them. The germline V gene has CDR1 SGDLS and CDR2 YYNGEE. In DNA form, the CDR3 reads TGTGCCAGCAGCGTAGGCGAGGGAGAAGGCTTCAATGAGCAGTTCTTC. This translates into CASSVGEGEGFNEQFF.

This clone was observed many times. The genes are TRBV5-1 and TRBJ2-5, with TRBD1 identical over 8 bases. The junction had 8 bases not matched to a gene; V was cut back by 0 bases and J by 7 bases. Germline CDR1 and CDR2: SGHRS and YFSETQ. The CDR3 is 15 amino acids. The CDR3 nucleotides are TGCGCCAGCAGCTTGGGAACGGGACAGGTACTGACCCAGTACTTC. Its protein product is CASSLGTGQVLTQYF.

This clone was seen more than once but under ten times. This chain uses TRBV5-1 with TRBJ1-1; perhaps TRBD1 as D (5 bases). The V gene lost 4 bases and the J gene lost 0 bases, with 10 bases spanning the gap. The CDR3 totals 14 residues. Germline V gene lookup returns CDR1 SGHRS and CDR2 YFSETQ. The CDR3 DNA follows: TGCGCCAGCAGCGGCGCAGGGTTGAACACTGAAGCTTTCTTT. It codes for CASSGAGLNTEAFF.

The table lists this clone with many counts. The chain employs TRBV28 and TRBJ2-4; 7 positions agree with TRBD1. J lost 7 bases, V lost 5 bases, and 5 bases had no gene match. The V gene's germline CDR1 is MDHEN and CDR2 SYDVKM. This CDR3 is 13 amino acids long. CDR3 sequence: CASSPSTGNIQYF. CDR3 sequence (DNA): TGTGCCAGCAGTCCTTCGACAGGGAACATTCAGTACTTC. Complete variable domain (other parts from reference TRBV28 and TRBJ2-4): DVKVTQSSRYLVKRTGEKVFLECVQDMDHENMFWYRQDPGLGLRLIYFSYDVKMKEKGDIPEGYSVSREKKERFSLILESASTNQTSMYLCASSPSTGNIQYFGAGTRLSVL.

This clone came up a few times. The chain uses TRBV2 and TRBJ2-7, with 8 bases matching TRBD2. V trimming: 3 bases; J trimming: 5 bases; junction bases outside the gene matches: 6. This CDR3 comprises 14 residues. Looked up from germline, CDR1 is SNHLY and CDR2 is FYNNEI. In nucleotides, the CDR3 is TGTGCCAGCAGTGACCGGGGGGGCACCAACGAGCAGTACTTC. Translation: CASSDRGGTNEQYF.

This clone was observed many times. The limits of the CDR3 on the DNA are not certain, so only TCRdb's listed CDR3 is given. The chain combines TRBV7-2 with TRBJ2-1; the table's D call TRBD1 went unverified against the DNA. Germline CDR1 reads SGHTA; CDR2 reads FQGNSA. Ends included, the CDR3 has 15 residues. CDR3: CASSFGPGGGYEQFF.

This clone was seen a handful of times. The chain uses TRBV28 and TRBJ2-1; D possibly corresponds to TRBD2 (6 bases). Deletions cut 3 bases from V and 1 base from J, with 10 bases between. Germline CDR1 is MDHEN and CDR2 is SYDVKM. The CDR3 covers 15 residues. This CDR3 reads CASSFVSGSYNEQFF. Written as DNA, the CDR3 is TGTGCCAGCAGTTTTGTTAGCGGATCCTACAATGAGCAGTTCTTC.

This clone was observed a few times. This sequence joins TRBV30 and TRBJ1-1; TRBD1 agrees at 9 bases. CDR1 GTSNPN and CDR2 SVGIG come from the germline V gene (reference sequence). CDR3 length: 16 residues. J lost 4 bases, V lost 2 bases, and 11 bases had no gene match. CDR3 residues: CAWSPGTGKGGTEAFF. Here the CDR3 DNA reads TGTGCCTGGAGTCCCGGGACAGGGAAAGGGGGCACTGAAGCTTTCTTT. Full variable domain (rest looked up from reference TRBV30 and TRBJ1-1): SQTIHQWPATLVQPVGSPLSLECTVEGTSNPNLYWYRQAAGRGLQLLFYSVGIGQISSEVPQNLSASRPQDRQFILSSKKLLLSDSGFYLCAWSPGTGKGGTEAFFGQGTRLTVV.

The table lists this clone with many counts. The V gene is TRBV5-1, the J gene TRBJ2-5; 9 bases fit TRBD2. This CDR3 spans 13 amino acids. V was clipped by 3 bases and J by 3 bases; unmatched bases: 0. Germline loops: CDR1 SGHRS, CDR2 YFSETQ. CDR3 nucleotides: TGCGCCAGCAGCTCTAGCGGGGAAGAGACCCAGTACTTC. This translates into CASSSSGEETQYF.

The chain joins TRBV7-3 to TRBJ2-1, with 8 bases identical to TRBD2. With 1 base clipped from V and 5 bases from J, the junction kept 10 bases outside the gene matches. The CDR3 runs 17 residues. Germline CDR1 SGHTA, CDR2 FQGTGA. In nucleotides, the CDR3 is TGTGCCAGCAGCTTAAAAATCCAGCGGGAGACTGACAATGAGCAGTTCTTC. Translating gives CASSLKIQRETDNEQFF. The full variable domain, its missing parts supplied by reference TRBV7-3 and TRBJ2-1, is GAGVSQTPSNKVTEKGKYVELRCDPISGHTALYWYRQSLGQGPEFLIYFQGTGAADDSGLPNDRFFAVRPEGSVSTLKIQRTERGDSAVYLCASSLKIQRETDNEQFFGPGTRLTVL.